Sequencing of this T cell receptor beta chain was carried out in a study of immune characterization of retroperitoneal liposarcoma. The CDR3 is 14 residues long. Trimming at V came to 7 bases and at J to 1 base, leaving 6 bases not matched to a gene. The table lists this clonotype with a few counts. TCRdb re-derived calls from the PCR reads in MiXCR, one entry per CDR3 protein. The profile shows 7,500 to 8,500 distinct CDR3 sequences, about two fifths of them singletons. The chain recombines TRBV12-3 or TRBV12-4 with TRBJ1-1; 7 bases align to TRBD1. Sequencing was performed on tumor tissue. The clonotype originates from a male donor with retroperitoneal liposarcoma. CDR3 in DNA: TGTGCCAGCACTCCGGGACAGACGAACACTGAAGCTTTCTTT. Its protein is CASTPGQTNTEAFF.